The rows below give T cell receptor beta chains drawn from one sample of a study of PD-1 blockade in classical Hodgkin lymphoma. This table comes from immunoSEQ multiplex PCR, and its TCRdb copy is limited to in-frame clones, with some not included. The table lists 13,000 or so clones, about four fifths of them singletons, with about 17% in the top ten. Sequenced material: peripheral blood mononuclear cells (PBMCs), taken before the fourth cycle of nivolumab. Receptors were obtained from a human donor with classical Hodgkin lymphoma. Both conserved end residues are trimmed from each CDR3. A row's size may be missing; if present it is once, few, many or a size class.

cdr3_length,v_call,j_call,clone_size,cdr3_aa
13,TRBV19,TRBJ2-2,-,ASSILVGWTGELF
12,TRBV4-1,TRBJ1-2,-,ASSQTGQVDGYT
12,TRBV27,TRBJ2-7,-,ATRPDWLPYEQY
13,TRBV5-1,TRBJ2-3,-,ASSLNGGLTDTQY
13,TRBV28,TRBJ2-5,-,ASSLGGASWETQY
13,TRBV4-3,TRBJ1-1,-,ASSHYGFLVSEAF
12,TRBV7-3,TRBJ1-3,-,ASSEILGGNTIY
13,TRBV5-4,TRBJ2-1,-,ASSSKTSGDNEQF
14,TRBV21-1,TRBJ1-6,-,ASSTLGWGPDSPLH
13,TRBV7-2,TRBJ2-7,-,ASSPQRSTSYEQY
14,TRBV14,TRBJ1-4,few,ASSQALWDTNEKLF
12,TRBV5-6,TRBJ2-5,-,ASTPGAVQETQY
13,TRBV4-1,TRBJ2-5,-,ASTLILMAPETQY
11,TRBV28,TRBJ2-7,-,ASIPRGSYEQY